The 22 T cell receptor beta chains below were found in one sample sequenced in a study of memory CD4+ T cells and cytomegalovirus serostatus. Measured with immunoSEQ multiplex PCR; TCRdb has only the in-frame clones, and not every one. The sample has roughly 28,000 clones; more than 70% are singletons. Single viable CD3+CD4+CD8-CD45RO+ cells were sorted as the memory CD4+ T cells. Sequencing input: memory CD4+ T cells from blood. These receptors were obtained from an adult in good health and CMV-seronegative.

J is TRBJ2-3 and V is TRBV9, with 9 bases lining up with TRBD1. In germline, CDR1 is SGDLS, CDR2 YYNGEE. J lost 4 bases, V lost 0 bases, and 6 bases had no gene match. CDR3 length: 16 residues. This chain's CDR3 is CASSVGTGEISDTQYF. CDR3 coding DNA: TGTGCCAGCAGCGTAGGGACAGGGGAGATCTCAGATACGCAGTATTTT.

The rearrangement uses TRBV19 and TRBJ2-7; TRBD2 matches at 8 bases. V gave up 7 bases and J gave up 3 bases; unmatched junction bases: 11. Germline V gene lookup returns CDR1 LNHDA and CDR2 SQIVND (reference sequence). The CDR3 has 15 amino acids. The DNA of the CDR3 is TGTGCCAGTAAGGCCCAGCGGGGGAGTTACTACGAGCAGTACTTC. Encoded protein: CASKAQRGSYYEQYF.

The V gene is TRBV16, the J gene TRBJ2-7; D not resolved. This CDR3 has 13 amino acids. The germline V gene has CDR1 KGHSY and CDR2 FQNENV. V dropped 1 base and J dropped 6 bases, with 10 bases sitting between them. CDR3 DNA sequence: TGTGCCAGCAGCCAATTGGCTAGAGGCGAGCAGTACTTC. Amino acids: CASSQLARGEQYF.

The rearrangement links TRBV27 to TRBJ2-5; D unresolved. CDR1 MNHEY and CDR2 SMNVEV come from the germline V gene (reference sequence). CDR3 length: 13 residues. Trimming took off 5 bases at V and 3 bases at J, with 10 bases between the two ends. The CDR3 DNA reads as TGTGCCAGCAGTGGGCAGACTGAAGAGACCCAGTACTTC. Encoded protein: CASSGQTEETQYF.

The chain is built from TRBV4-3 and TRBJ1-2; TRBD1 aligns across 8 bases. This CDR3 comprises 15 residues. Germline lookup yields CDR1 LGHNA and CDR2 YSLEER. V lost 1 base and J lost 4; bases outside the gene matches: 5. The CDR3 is CASSQGAGQGYGYTF. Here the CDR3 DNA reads TGCGCCAGCAGCCAAGGTGCTGGACAGGGCTATGGCTACACCTTC.

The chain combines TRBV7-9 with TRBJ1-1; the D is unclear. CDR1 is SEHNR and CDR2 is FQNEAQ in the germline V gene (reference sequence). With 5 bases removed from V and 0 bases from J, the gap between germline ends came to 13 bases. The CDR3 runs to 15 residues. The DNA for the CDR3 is TGTGCCAGCAGCCCAGAGCCTCCACTGAACACTGAAGCTTTCTTT. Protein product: CASSPEPPLNTEAFF.

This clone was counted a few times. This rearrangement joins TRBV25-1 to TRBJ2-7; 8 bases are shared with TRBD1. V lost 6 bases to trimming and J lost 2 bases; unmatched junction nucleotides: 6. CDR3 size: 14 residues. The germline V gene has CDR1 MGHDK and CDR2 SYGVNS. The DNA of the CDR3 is TGTGCCAGCAGCCACAGGGGGGCCGCCTACGAGCAGTACTTC. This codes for CASSHRGAAYEQYF.

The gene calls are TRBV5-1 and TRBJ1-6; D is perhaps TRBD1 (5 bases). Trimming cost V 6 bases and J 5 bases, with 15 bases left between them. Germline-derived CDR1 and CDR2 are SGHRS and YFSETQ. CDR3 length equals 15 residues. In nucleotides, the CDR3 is TGCGCCAGCAAGCCGGGACTAGCCAATAATTCACCCCTCCACTTT. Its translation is CASKPGLANNSPLHF.

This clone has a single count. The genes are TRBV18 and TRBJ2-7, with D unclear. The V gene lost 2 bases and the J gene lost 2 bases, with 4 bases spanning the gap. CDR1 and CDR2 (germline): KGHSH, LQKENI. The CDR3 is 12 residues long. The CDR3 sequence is CASSPAPYEQYF. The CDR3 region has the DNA TGTGCCAGCTCACCAGCTCCCTACGAGCAGTACTTC.

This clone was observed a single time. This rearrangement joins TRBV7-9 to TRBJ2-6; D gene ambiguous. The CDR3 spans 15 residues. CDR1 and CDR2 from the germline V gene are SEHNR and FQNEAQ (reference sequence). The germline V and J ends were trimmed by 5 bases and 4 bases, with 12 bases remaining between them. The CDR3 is CASSVWGAGANVLTF. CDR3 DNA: TGTGCCAGCAGCGTTTGGGGTGCCGGGGCCAACGTCCTGACTTTC.

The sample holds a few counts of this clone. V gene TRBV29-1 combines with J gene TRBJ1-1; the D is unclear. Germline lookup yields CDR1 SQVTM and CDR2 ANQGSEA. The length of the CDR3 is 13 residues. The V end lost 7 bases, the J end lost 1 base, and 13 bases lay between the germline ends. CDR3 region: CSAMVGRNTEAFF. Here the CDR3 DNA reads TGCAGCGCCATGGTGGGTAGGAACACTGAAGCTTTCTTT.

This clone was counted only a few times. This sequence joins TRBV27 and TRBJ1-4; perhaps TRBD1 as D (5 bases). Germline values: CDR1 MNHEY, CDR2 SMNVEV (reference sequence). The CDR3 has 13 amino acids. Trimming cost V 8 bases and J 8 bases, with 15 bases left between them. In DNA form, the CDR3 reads TGTGCCAGCTCAAGGGGCAAATACGAAAAACTGTTTTTT. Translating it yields CASSRGKYEKLFF.

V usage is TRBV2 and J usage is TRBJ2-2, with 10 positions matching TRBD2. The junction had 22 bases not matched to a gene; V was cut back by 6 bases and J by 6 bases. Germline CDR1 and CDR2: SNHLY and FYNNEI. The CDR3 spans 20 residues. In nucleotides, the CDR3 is TGTGCCAGCAGCCCCCTGGGGGCTAGCGGGGGTCTCCGAGAGGCCGGGGAGCTGTTTTTT. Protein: CASSPLGASGGLREAGELFF.

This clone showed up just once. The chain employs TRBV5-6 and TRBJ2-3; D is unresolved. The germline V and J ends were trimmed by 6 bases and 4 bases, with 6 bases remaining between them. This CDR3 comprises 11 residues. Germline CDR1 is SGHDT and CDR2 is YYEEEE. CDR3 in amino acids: CASTFSDTQYF. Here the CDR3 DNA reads TGTGCCAGCACCTTCTCAGATACGCAGTATTTT.

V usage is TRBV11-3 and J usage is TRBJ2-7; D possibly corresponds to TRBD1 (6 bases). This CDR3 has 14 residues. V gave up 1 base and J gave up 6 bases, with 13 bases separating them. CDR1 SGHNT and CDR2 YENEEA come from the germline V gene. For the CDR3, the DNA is TGTGCCAGCAGCTTAGGACGGACAGTTGGCGAGCAGTACTTC. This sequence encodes CASSLGRTVGEQYF.

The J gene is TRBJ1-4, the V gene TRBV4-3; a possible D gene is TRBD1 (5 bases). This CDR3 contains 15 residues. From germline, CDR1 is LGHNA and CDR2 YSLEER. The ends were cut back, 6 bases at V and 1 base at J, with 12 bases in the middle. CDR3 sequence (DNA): TGCGCCAGCAGTCGCGCCAGGGTAACTAATGAAAAACTGTTTTTT. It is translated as CASSRARVTNEKLFF.

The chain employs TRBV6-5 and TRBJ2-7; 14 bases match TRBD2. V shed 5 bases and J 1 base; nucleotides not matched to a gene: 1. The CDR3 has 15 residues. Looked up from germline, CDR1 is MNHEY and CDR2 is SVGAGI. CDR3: CASSRTSGGSYEQYF. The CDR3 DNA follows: TGTGCCAGCAGTCGGACTAGCGGGGGGTCCTACGAGCAGTACTTC.

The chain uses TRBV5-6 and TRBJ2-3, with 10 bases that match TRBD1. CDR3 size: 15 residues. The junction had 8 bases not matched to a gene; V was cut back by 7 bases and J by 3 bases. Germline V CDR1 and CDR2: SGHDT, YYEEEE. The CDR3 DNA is TGTGCCAGCCGCCCGGGACAGGGGAGGACAGATACGCAGTATTTT. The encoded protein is CASRPGQGRTDTQYF. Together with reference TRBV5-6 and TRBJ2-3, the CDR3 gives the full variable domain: DAGVTQSPTHLIKTRGQQVTLRCSPKSGHDTVSWYQQALGQGPQFIFQYYEEEERQRGNFPDRFSGHQFPNYSSELNVNALLLGDSALYLCASRPGQGRTDTQYFGPGTRLTVL.

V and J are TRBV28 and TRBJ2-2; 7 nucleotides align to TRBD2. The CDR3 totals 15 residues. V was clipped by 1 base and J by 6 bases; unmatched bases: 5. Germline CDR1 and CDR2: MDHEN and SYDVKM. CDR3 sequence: CASSLSVRGAGELFF. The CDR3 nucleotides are TGTGCCAGCAGTTTATCGGTTCGGGGGGCCGGGGAGCTGTTTTTT. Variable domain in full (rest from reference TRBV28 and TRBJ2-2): DVKVTQSSRYLVKRTGEKVFLECVQDMDHENMFWYRQDPGLGLRLIYFSYDVKMKEKGDIPEGYSVSREKKERFSLILESASTNQTSMYLCASSLSVRGAGELFFGEGSRLTVL.

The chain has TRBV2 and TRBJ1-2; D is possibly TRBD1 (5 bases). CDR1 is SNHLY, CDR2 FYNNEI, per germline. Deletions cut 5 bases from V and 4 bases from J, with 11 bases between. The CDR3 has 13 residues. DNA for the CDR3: TGTGCCAGCAGTCAAACAGGTGTCTATGGCTACACCTTC. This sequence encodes CASSQTGVYGYTF.

The CDR3 reads CASSQGVSRAEQYF. In DNA form, the CDR3 reads TGTGCCAGCAGCCAAGGAGTCAGCCGAGCCGAGCAGTACTTC. The chain uses TRBV4-2 and TRBJ2-7; D unclear. This CDR3 is built from 14 residues. Germline V lookup: CDR1 LGHNA, CDR2 YNFKEQ. V was cut by 1 base and J by 6 bases, with 13 bases left in between.

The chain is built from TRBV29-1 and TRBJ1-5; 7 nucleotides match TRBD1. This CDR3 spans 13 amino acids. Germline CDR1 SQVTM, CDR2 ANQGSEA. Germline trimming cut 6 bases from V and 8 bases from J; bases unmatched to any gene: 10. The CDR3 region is CSVATGPGEPQHF. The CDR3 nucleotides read TGCAGCGTGGCGACAGGGCCTGGCGAGCCCCAGCATTTT.